The clone carrying this T cell receptor (beta chain) was seen at least ten times. Antigen: not known. The CDR3 is 15 amino acids. V shed 7 bases and J 4 bases; nucleotides not matched to a gene: 10. From germline, CDR1 is MNHNS and CDR2 SASEGT. One entry per CDR3 protein, called by TCRdb with MiXCR from the reads. This sample carries roughly 250,000 distinct CDR3 sequences, more than 9% of them seen once, and the ten largest clones take around 1.6%. The source of the sample is a study of T cell repertoires in cytomegalovirus infection. Study as a whole: TCR beta signatures that were public indicated CMV infection and matching HLA type. Whole-study results and caveats: In two of eight donors, the top clonotype was HLA-C-restricted CMV-specific. Cumulated frequencies of public TCR beta families served to identify carriers of CMV plus the relevant HLA.

This TCR was sampled from a human donor in good health (CMV status not recorded). Some clones in this sample may be carry-over from other donors' samples. The rearrangement joins TRBV6-1 to TRBJ2-7, with 10 bases matching TRBD1. Specimen: PBMCs. The CDR3 region is CASTTHGGQGYEQYF. CDR3 DNA sequence: TGTGCCAGCACCACCCATGGGGGACAGGGGTACGAGCAGTACTTC.